This T cell receptor (beta chain) was found in a study of T cell repertoires in cytomegalovirus infection (dated by TCRdb to about 2019). Notes on the research overall: Donor HLA type was relevant to the analysis, as public TCR beta signatures indicated carriage of CMV infection together with the matching HLA type. Study-level results and caveats: Carriers of CMV infection plus the relevant HLA type were discriminated by the cumulative frequency of public TCR beta family members in the study cohort and in an independent roughly 350-donor cohort. The ex vivo response was dominated by HLA-C-restricted CMV-specific TCR beta clonotypes, which also provided the single most frequent clonotype in two of eight donors.

This clonotype was picked up many times. Its specific antigen is unknown. Qualities for individual bases were not recorded, and no much larger clone is one base off. The V end gives up 0 bases and the J end 3 bases, leaving 4 bases in the junction not matched to a gene. Inclusive of the bounding cysteine and phenylalanine, the CDR3 is 17 residues long. Kept here is only the CDR3 DNA, which spans 51 bases and is read in frame from base 1. From a lookup of the germline V gene, CDR1 and CDR2 are MGHRA and YSYEKL. The data were produced on an Illumina HiSeq 1500. The public reads were reanalyzed by TCRdb: fastp trimming at Q25, MiXCR alignment, in-frame beta chains only. Merged by CDR3 protein, the rows form single entries marked with the most common genes and DNA. In all, the sample holds roughly 250,000 distinct CDR3 sequences, and 22% of those were seen once. 15% to 20% of the sample rests with the top ten.

This chain is built from TRBV4-1 and TRBJ2-2; 10 of the junction bases match TRBD2. The clonotype originates from a human donor in good health (CMV status not recorded). Some clones in this sample may be carry-over from other donors' samples. What was sequenced was CD8+ T cells from PBMCs. The DNA is TGCGCCAGCAGCCAAGAAGGGCTAGCGGGGGACACCGGGGAGCTGTTTTTT. It translates to CASSQEGLAGDTGELFF.